This section outlines one T cell receptor beta chain sequence together with its context. The antigen remains undetermined. This specimen comes from a study of CD8 T cells in ankylosing spondylitis. Findings and limits, study-wide: Some of the motif variants had earlier been found in reactive arthritis patients' fluid and blood. Typical of ankylosing spondylitis blood, it appeared, was a TCR beta motif of under 10 highly homologous variants.

In germline, CDR1 is LNHDA, CDR2 SQIVND (reference sequence). This CDR3 region has 12 residues. V lost 8 bases to trimming and J lost 6 bases, with 13 bases between them. With molecular barcodes, quantitative 5'-RACE was used to make the TCR beta libraries. TCRdb called the 5' RACE reads again in MiXCR, with one record for every CDR3 protein. The table lists 220,000 or so distinct CDR3 sequences, around 18% of them singletons. The gene calls are TRBV19 and TRBJ1-1; D ambiguous. The source material was blood, either unsorted or a sorted T cell fraction (not recorded which). The receptor was isolated from a male donor with ankylosing spondylitis. The CDR3 region has the DNA TGTGCCAGTCTTGGACGGGTTCCTGAAGCTTTCTTT. As protein: CASLGRVPEAFF.